This TCR beta chain was recovered during a study of cytomegalovirus exposure and HLA in healthy donors. Study outcomes and limitations: Follow-up analysis found HLA locus-dependent TCR association rates, highest for DRB1 and lowest for HLA-C. It was approximately 150 TCR beta chains that were listed as cytomegalovirus-associated. Near-uniform donor sequencing depth was presumed by presence/absence analyses.

PCR primers comprised 60 Vbeta and 13 Jbeta primers. The data were produced by immunoSEQ multiplex PCR, yet TCRdb's version contains in-frame clones alone and is incomplete. This sample has 70,000 or so clones, with around 82% found just once. In the case of this clone: Its antigen is undetermined.

The receptor was isolated from a man aged 18 to 30 in good health and CMV-seronegative. Sequencing input: PBMCs.

As DNA, the CDR3 is TGCAGCGTCGGAGAGGGCAATCAGCCCCAGCATTTT. Protein sequence: CSVGEGNQPQHF. The rearrangement joins TRBV29-1 to TRBJ1-5; D is unresolved. The germline CDR1 and CDR2 sequences are SQVTM and ANQGSEA. Trimming took off 6 bases at V and 2 bases at J, with 8 bases between the two ends. The CDR3 totals 12 residues. The complete variable domain, with remaining parts taken from reference TRBV29-1 and TRBJ1-5, reads SAVISQKPSRDICQRGTSLTIQCQVDSQVTMMFWYRQQPGQSLTLIATANQGSEATYESGFVIDKFPISRPNLTFSTLTVSNMSPEDSSIYLCSVGEGNQPQHFGDGTRLSIL.